This entry features one T cell receptor beta chain sequence. The data belong to a study of blood T cell repertoires in COVID-19. The germline V gene has CDR1 KGHSH and CDR2 LQKENI. Trimming took 2 bases from V and 4 from J, leaving 9 bases between them. This CDR3 is built from 14 residues. As processed by the authors: Estimation of nucleated cell counts relied on the amplification of reference gene primers. Method: immunoSEQ multiplex PCR; TCRdb's copy keeps in-frame clones and lacks some. V and J calls and clone size come straight from that table; D and trimming were deduced from the DNA. Seen here are 30,000 to 35,000 clones, around 90% observed once, and the top ten hold approximately 5%.

The receptor's source is a woman aged 70-85 years with active COVID-19. The chain uses TRBV18 and TRBJ1-3; D gene unclear. What was sequenced was peripheral blood. The CDR3 nucleotides read TGTGCCAGCTCACCAGAGGTCGGAGGAAACACCATATATTTT. Encoded protein: CASSPEVGGNTIYF.